Sequencing of this T cell receptor (beta chain) was carried out in a study of blood T cells in healthy people across ages. General study findings and limits: Diversity estimates from one million T cells were considered underestimates. Strong correlation linked observed beta diversity and percent naive T cells.

About this clonotype: Its antigen is as yet unknown.

Healthy individuals of Caucasian origin from Russia, aged about 6 to 95, served as donors. The CDR3 is 16 amino acids. Trimming cost V 4 bases and J 2 bases, with 15 bases left between them. CDR1 is MNHEY, CDR2 SMNVEV, per germline (reference sequence). Alongside a J-beta primer mix, a sample-barcoded 5' primer served in a second PCR lasting about 7 to 12 cycles. One entry per CDR3 protein, called by TCRdb with MiXCR from the 5' RACE reads. The table shows 1.5 million to 2 million distinct CDR3 sequences, with about 50% occurring only once. This chain uses TRBV27 with TRBJ1-5, with D uncertain. The sample comprised blood. The sequence derives from a woman between 40 and 55 years old in good health. CDR3 nucleotides: TGTGCCAGCAGTTCAGGCCTCTCGGATGGCAATCAGCCCCAGCATTTT. It translates to CASSSGLSDGNQPQHF.